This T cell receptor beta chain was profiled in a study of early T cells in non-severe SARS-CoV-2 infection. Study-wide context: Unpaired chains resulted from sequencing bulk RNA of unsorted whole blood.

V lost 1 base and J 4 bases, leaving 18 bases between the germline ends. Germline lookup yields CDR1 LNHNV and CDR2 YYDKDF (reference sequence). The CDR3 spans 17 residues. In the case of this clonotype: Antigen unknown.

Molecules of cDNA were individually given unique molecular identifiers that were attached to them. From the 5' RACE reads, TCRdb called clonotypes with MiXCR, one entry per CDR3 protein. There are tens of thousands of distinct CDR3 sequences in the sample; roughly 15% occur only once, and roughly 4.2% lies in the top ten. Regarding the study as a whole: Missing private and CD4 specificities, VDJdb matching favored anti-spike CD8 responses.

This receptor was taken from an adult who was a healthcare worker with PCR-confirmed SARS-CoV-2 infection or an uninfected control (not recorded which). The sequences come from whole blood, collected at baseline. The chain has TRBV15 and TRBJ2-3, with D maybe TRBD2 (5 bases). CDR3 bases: TGTGCCACCAGCAGAGTAGGTGGAGGAGTGGGCCCAGATACGCAGTATTTT. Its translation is CATSRVGGGVGPDTQYF.